The 12 T cell receptor beta chains presented below share a single source sample, sequenced in a study of T cell responses to AZD1222 COVID-19 vaccine (dated by TCRdb to the early 2020s). Taken with the paper, the label for time point translates to: baseline before first vaccination. To prepare the library, the immunoSEQ multiplex PCR assay was applied. TCRdb's version of the immuneACCESS table is confined to in-frame rearrangements and falls short of the full clone set. An unresolved V gene accounts for under half of the shortfall where checked; the remainder is of unknown origin. The sample table shows around 110,000 clones, and 90% to 95% are seen once. The top ten clonotypes cover about 3% of the sample. Sequenced material: peripheral blood, taken on day 0 of AZD1222 vaccination. Receptors originate from an adult in good health.

The rearrangement links TRBV18 to TRBJ1-2; 7 bases agree with TRBD1. V gave up 8 bases and J gave up 4 bases; unmatched junction bases: 7. In germline, CDR1 is KGHSH, CDR2 LQKENI. This CDR3 region has 13 residues. The CDR3 region has the DNA TGTGCCAGCAAAGGGGGCGCGACCTATGGCTACACCTTC. It translates to CASKGGATYGYTF. The whole variable domain, filled in from reference TRBV18 and TRBJ1-2, reads NAGVMQNPRHLVRRRGQEARLRCSPMKGHSHVYWYRQLPEEGLKFMVYLQKENIIDESGMPKERFSAEFPKEGPSILRIQQVVRGDSAAYFCASKGGATYGYTFGSGTRLTVV.

The chain is built from TRBV28 and TRBJ1-1; D gene ambiguous. This CDR3 spans 11 amino acids. Between the trimmed V and J ends, which lost 6 bases and 8 bases, there was a span of 10 bases. Looked up from germline, CDR1 is MDHEN and CDR2 is SYDVKM. CDR3 bases: TGTGCCAGCAGCCTCGGGTGGGAAGCTTTCTTT. Its translation is CASSLGWEAFF.

V gene TRBV15 combines with J gene TRBJ1-6; D unresolved. The germline V and J ends were trimmed by 0 bases and 10 bases, with 16 bases remaining between them. CDR3 length: 16 amino acids. Germline-derived CDR1 and CDR2 are LNHNV and YYDKDF (reference sequence). Here the CDR3 DNA reads TGTGCCACCAGCAGAGAGGTGAGGGTGAGTGGGTCACCCCTCCACTTT. Its translation is CATSREVRVSGSPLHF.

The rearrangement links TRBV2 to TRBJ1-1; TRBD1 aligns across 9 bases. Looked up from germline, CDR1 is SNHLY and CDR2 is FYNNEI. V lost 6 bases, J lost 1 base, and 3 bases stayed unmatched. This CDR3 comprises 14 residues. CDR3 sequence reads: CASSLQGANTEAFF. The CDR3 nucleotides read TGTGCCAGCAGCCTACAGGGGGCGAACACTGAAGCTTTCTTT.

The CDR3 DNA sequence: TGTGCCAGTAGTCCCAGGGACAGCATTTACGAGCAGTACTTC. This translates into CASSPRDSIYEQYF. The chain links TRBV19 to TRBJ2-7, with 7 positions matching TRBD1. The CDR3 extends over 14 amino acids. The germline CDR1 and CDR2 sequences are LNHDA and SQIVND (reference sequence). The trim removed 5 bases at V and 4 bases at J, leaving 8 bases unmatched. Based on the CDR3 plus reference TRBV19 and TRBJ2-7, the full variable domain is DGGITQSPKYLFRKEGQNVTLSCEQNLNHDAMYWYRQDPGQGLRLIYYSQIVNDFQKGDIAEGYSVSREKKESFPLTVTSAQKNPTAFYLCASSPRDSIYEQYFGPGTRLTVT.

V is TRBV29-1 and J is TRBJ1-2; 7 nucleotides align to TRBD1. CDR3 length: 15 amino acids. The junction had 11 bases not matched to a gene; V was cut back by 7 bases and J by 0 bases. CDR1 SQVTM and CDR2 ANQGSEA come from the germline V gene. The CDR3 DNA follows: TGCAGCGACTACCGACAGGGCTTTCCTAACTATGGCTACACCTTC. It yields the protein CSDYRQGFPNYGYTF.

This clone occurred once. The chain joins TRBV29-1 to TRBJ1-1; no reliable D call. The CDR3 is 10 amino acids. Looked up from germline, CDR1 is SQVTM and CDR2 is ANQGSEA. The V end was cut by 4 bases, the J end by 8 bases, with 8 bases between. The CDR3 is CSVGGWEAFF. CDR3 DNA: TGCAGCGTTGGTGGGTGGGAAGCTTTCTTT.

The rearrangement uses TRBV2 and TRBJ2-2; the D gene is possibly TRBD2 (5 bases). Trimming removed 7 bases at V and 1 base at J, with 16 bases between. This CDR3 contains 16 residues. CDR1 is SNHLY, CDR2 FYNNEI, per germline. DNA of the CDR3: TGTGCCAGCAATAGTAGAGGGTTCCTGAACACCGGGGAGCTGTTTTTT. Protein product: CASNSRGFLNTGELFF.

The chain links TRBV1 to TRBJ2-5; the D segment call TRBD1 is taken from the table without a DNA check. TRBV1 is labeled a pseudogene. CDR3 length: 14 residues. CDR3 nucleotide sequence: TGCACCAGCAGCCAAGAGCAGGGGCAAGAGACCCAGTACTTC. Its translation: CTSSQEQGQETQYF.

The chain combines TRBV9 with TRBJ2-2, with D unclear. The CDR3 length is 12 residues. Germline CDR1 is SGDLS and CDR2 is YYNGEE. V lost 2 bases and J lost 6, with 5 bases in between. The CDR3 DNA sequence: TGTGCCAGCAGCGTTTTCCCCGGGGAGCTGTTTTTT. Protein sequence: CASSVFPGELFF.

The rearrangement uses TRBV3-1 (or the pseudogene TRBV3-2) and TRBJ2-3; TRBD2 is a possible D gene (5 bases). Per the germline V gene, CDR1 is LGHDT and CDR2 is YNNKEL (reference sequence). Trimming shortened V by 4 bases and J by 0 bases, and 17 bases separated the two germline ends. The CDR3 runs to 17 residues. CDR3: CASSLIPTGYSTDTQYF. The CDR3 bases are TGTGCCAGCAGCCTAATACCTACGGGGTATAGCACAGATACGCAGTATTTT.

The chain recombines TRBV9 with TRBJ1-5, with D maybe TRBD1 (6 bases). V was shortened by 1 base and J by 7 bases, with 42 bases between the two germline ends. CDR3 length: 24 amino acids. Germline V lookup: CDR1 SGDLS, CDR2 YYNGEE. The chain's CDR3 is CASSVSRPNVLDRRGGRFRQPQHF. CDR3 DNA: TGTGCCAGCAGCGTATCCAGACCCAACGTTTTGGACAGACGGGGTGGACGATTTCGGCAGCCCCAGCATTTT.